What follows is one T cell receptor beta chain and its context. Antigen unknown. The data belong to a study of identical twins. V was cut by 6 bases and J by 6 bases, with 14 bases left in between. The length of the CDR3 is 13 residues. Template switching introduced a universal primer site, and the cDNA bore unique molecular identifiers. TCRdb processed the 5' RACE reads anew with MiXCR; each CDR3 protein has one entry. Found here are hundreds of thousands of distinct CDR3 sequences, roughly an eighth of them singletons; the top ten hold around 1.6%. Study-wide results and caveats: Out-of-frame alpha sequences common to twins exhibited a surplus of low generation probability. Beta clonotypes that were abundant in cord blood contained fewer insertions, a pattern absent from memory repertoires.

The sample also formed part of further work on yellow fever vaccine responses in identical twins.

The V call is TRBV12-3 or TRBV12-4, the J call TRBJ1-1; D gene unclear. The sequenced sample consisted of PBMCs. The source is a woman aged 18-29 years in good health. This chain's CDR3 is CASSQRNLAEAFF. The DNA of the CDR3 is TGTGCCAGCAGCCAACGAAATTTGGCTGAAGCTTTCTTT.